This TCR beta chain came from a study of low-dose radiotherapy and immunotherapy resistance in tumors. Study in general: The drug cyclophosphamide was given into a vein at 200 mg/m2 every two weeks, one day before radiation and immunotherapy.

The CDR3 contains 11 residues. With 5 bases removed from V and 0 bases from J, the gap between germline ends came to 4 bases. Germline V gene lookup returns CDR1 DFQATT and CDR2 SNEGSKA (reference sequence). Time point defined: before trial treatment. Along with nivolumab and ipilimumab, donors received aspirin, low-dose cyclophosphamide and low-dose radiotherapy. cDNA synthesis used a TRAV/TRBV-specific primer set for both chains. TCR amplification involved about 20 PCR cycles with a constant-region primer and V-primer adapter. By in vitro transcription, the isolated mRNA was amplified. TCRdb re-derived calls from the reads in MiXCR, one entry per CDR3 protein. The sample has about 60,000 distinct CDR3 sequences, 20% to 25% seen once.

Specimen: PBMCs, collected before treatment. The TCR comes from a male donor with prostate cancer. The chain uses TRBV20-1 and TRBJ1-1; D unresolved. CDR3 sequence: CSAYLNTEAFF. CDR3 in DNA: TGCAGTGCTTATTTGAACACTGAAGCTTTCTTT.